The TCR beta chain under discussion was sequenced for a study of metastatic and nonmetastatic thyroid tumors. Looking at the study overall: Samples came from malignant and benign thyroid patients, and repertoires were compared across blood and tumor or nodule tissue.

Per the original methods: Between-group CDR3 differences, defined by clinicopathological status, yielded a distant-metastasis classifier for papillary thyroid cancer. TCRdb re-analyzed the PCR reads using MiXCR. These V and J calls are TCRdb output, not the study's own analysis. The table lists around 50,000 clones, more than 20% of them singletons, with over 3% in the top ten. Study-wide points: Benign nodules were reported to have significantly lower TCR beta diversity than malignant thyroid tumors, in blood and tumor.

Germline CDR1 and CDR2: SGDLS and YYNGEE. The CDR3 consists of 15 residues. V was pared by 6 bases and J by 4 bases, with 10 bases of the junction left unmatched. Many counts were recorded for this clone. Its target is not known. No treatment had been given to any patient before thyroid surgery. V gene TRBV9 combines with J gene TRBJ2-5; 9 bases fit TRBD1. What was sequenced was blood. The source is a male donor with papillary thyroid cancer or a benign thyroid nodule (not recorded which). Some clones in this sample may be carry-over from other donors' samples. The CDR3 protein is CASTPLTGGGETQYF. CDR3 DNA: TGTGCCAGCACCCCCCTCACAGGGGGCGGAGAGACCCAGTACTTC.